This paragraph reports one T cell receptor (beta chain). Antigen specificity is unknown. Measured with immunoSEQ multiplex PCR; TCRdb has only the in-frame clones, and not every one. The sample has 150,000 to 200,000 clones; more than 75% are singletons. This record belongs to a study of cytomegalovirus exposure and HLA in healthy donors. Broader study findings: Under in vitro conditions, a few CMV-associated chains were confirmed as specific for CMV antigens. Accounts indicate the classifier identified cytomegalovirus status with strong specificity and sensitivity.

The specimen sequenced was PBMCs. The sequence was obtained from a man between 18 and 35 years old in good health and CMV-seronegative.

The CDR3 DNA follows: TGTGCCAGCAGCCAGACGGACAGGGGTGGCTACGAGCAGTACTTC. Its protein is CASSQTDRGGYEQYF. The rearrangement joins TRBV4-2 to TRBJ2-7, with 9 nucleotides matching TRBD1. This CDR3 is 15 amino acids long. Germline V gene sequence: CDR1 LGHNA, CDR2 YNFKEQ. J gave up 3 bases and V 3 bases, and 6 bases lay outside the gene matches.